Listed here are 13 T cell receptor beta chains from one sample, sequenced in a study of T-cell reconstitution after alpha-beta-depleted transplantation in children. The library targeted TCRbeta and was prepared with unique molecular identifiers. TCRdb redid the calling of the PCR reads with MiXCR, one entry per CDR3 protein. The sample has approximately 200,000 distinct CDR3 sequences; just under 6.5% are singletons. This material consisted of PBMCs, taken before TCRalphabeta/CD19-depleted stem cell transplant. The source is a girl under three years old with combined immunodeficiency, due to receive a stem cell transplant.

This clonotype showed up many times. J is TRBJ1-2 and V is TRBV29-1; 8 nucleotides line up with TRBD1. The CDR3 sequence is 13 residues long. In germline, CDR1 is SQVTM, CDR2 ANQGSEA. V was pared by 3 bases and J by 5 bases, with 5 bases of the junction left unmatched. CDR3 protein: CSVDKQGEYGYTF. The CDR3 DNA follows: TGCAGCGTTGACAAACAGGGGGAGTATGGCTACACCTTC.

This clonotype was detected ten times or more. V and J are TRBV20-1 and TRBJ2-7; 8 bases align to TRBD1. V trimming: 3 bases; J trimming: 6 bases; junction bases outside the gene matches: 4. The germline CDR1 and CDR2 sequences are DFQATT and SNEGSKA (reference sequence). This CDR3 region has 12 residues. The CDR3 bases are TGCAGTGCTAGGGCCGACAGGGGCGAGCAGTACTTC. This sequence encodes CSARADRGEQYF.

This clonotype was seen repeatedly, ten times or more. This rearrangement joins TRBV7-3 to TRBJ2-1; 8 nucleotides match TRBD2. V trimming: 4 bases; J trimming: 1 base; junction bases outside the gene matches: 9. Per the germline V gene, CDR1 is SGHTA and CDR2 is FQGTGA. The CDR3 length is 17 residues. The CDR3 coding sequence is TGTGCCAGCAGCTCCCTTCTACTAGCGGCTTCCTACAATGAGCAGTTCTTC. Protein sequence: CASSSLLLAASYNEQFF. The whole variable domain, remainder taken from reference TRBV7-3 and TRBJ2-1, is GAGVSQTPSNKVTEKGKYVELRCDPISGHTALYWYRQSLGQGPEFLIYFQGTGAADDSGLPNDRFFAVRPEGSVSTLKIQRTERGDSAVYLCASSSLLLAASYNEQFFGPGTRLTVL.

This clonotype was counted many times. The chain links TRBV7-8 to TRBJ1-2, with 7 bases aligning to TRBD1. The CDR3 is made up of 14 amino acids. The J segment lost 4 bases and the V segment lost 1 base, leaving 3 bases of the junction unmatched. Per the germline V gene, CDR1 is SGHVS and CDR2 is FQNEAQ. CDR3 bases: TGTGCCAGCAGCTTAGATTCAGGGGGCTATGGCTACACCTTC. It encodes CASSLDSGGYGYTF. Using reference TRBV7-8 and TRBJ1-2 for the parts outside the CDR3, the full variable domain is GAGVSQSPRYKVAKRGQDVALRCDPISGHVSLFWYQQALGQGPEFLTYFQNEAQLDKSGLPSDRFFAERPEGSVSTLKIQRTQQEDSAVYLCASSLDSGGYGYTFGSGTRLTVV.

There are many counts of this clonotype. This chain links TRBV14 with TRBJ2-7, with no clear D. Deletions cut 2 bases from V and 0 bases from J, with 8 bases between. The CDR3 sequence is 14 residues long. CDR1 is SGHDN and CDR2 is FVKESK in the germline V gene. The CDR3 region has the DNA TGTGCCAGCAGCCAATTTTACCGCTCCTACGAGCAGTACTTC. It yields the protein CASSQFYRSYEQYF.

The chain is built from TRBV7-9 and TRBJ2-1; no definite D call. The CDR3 sequence is 16 residues long. Trimming removed 1 base at V and 1 base at J, with 11 bases between. Germline assignment: CDR1 SEHNR and CDR2 FQNEAQ (reference sequence). Here the CDR3 reads CASSLGLGLSYNEQFF. In DNA, the CDR3 is TGTGCCAGCAGCTTAGGATTGGGTCTTTCCTACAATGAGCAGTTCTTC.

There are many counts of this clonotype. The chain carries TRBV7-9 and TRBJ2-1; 7 nucleotides agree with TRBD1. The trim removed 6 bases at V and 4 bases at J, leaving 12 bases unmatched. CDR1 is SEHNR and CDR2 is FQNEAQ in the germline V gene (reference sequence). This CDR3 spans 16 amino acids. In DNA, the CDR3 is TGTGCCAGCAGTCCAATACGACAGGGAACGTACAATGAGCAGTTCTTC. It encodes CASSPIRQGTYNEQFF.

This clonotype was observed at least ten times. V gene TRBV12-3 or TRBV12-4 combines with J gene TRBJ2-1, with D perhaps TRBD1 or TRBD2 (5 bases each). This CDR3 has 13 amino acids. V was trimmed by 9 bases and J by 3 bases, leaving 12 bases between them. The CDR3 loop is CASLAGIYNEQFF. CDR3 sequence (DNA): TGTGCCAGTCTAGCAGGGATCTACAATGAGCAGTTCTTC.

This clonotype was detected many times. The V call is TRBV15, the J call TRBJ2-1; 9 nucleotides line up with TRBD1. CDR1 and CDR2 from the germline V gene are LNHNV and YYDKDF (reference sequence). The CDR3 extends over 14 amino acids. J gave up 5 bases and V 5 bases, and 4 bases lay outside the gene matches. The CDR3 reads CATSVDRGNNEQFF. CDR3 DNA sequence: TGTGCCACCAGCGTAGACAGGGGGAACAATGAGCAGTTCTTC.

There are many counts of this clonotype. This sequence joins TRBV7-2 and TRBJ1-5, with TRBD1 matching over 11 bases. V dropped 0 bases and J dropped 7; count of bases not matched to a gene: 5. Germline V gene data show CDR1 as SGHTA and CDR2 as FQGNSA. CDR3 size: 16 residues. The DNA for the CDR3 is TGTGCCAGCAGCTTAGCGGTGGGACAGGGGGTGCAGCCCCAGCATTTT. As protein: CASSLAVGQGVQPQHF.

This clonotype has at least ten counts. This chain links TRBV12-3 or TRBV12-4 with TRBJ2-7, with D tentatively TRBD1 (6 bases). Trimming stripped 5 bases from V and 0 bases from J, with 11 bases between. This CDR3 has 14 residues. The DNA of the CDR3 is TGTGCCAGCAGTCCAGGGGACCTCTCCTACGAGCAGTACTTC. Translated, it gives CASSPGDLSYEQYF.

This clonotype appeared many times. This chain uses TRBV5-1 with TRBJ2-3; the match to TRBD2 covers 10 bases. The germline V gene has CDR1 SGHRS and CDR2 YFSETQ. The CDR3 covers 17 residues. V lost 0 bases and J lost 1; bases outside the gene matches: 5. Written as DNA, the CDR3 is TGCGCCAGCAGCTTGGGGGCTAGCGGGAGTGGCACAGATACGCAGTATTTT. Its protein is CASSLGASGSGTDTQYF.

This clonotype was seen many times. The chain links TRBV6-2 or TRBV6-3 to TRBJ1-1; D possibly corresponds to TRBD1 (5 bases). Germline CDR1 and CDR2: MNHEY and SVGEGT. The CDR3 contains 15 residues. V was pared by 2 bases and J by 3 bases, with 13 bases between. The CDR3 loop reads CASSYLITRDTEAFF. The DNA of the CDR3 is TGTGCCAGCAGTTACCTAATTACCAGGGACACTGAAGCTTTCTTT.